The clone carrying this TCR beta chain occurred a few times. This sample is part of a study of shared clonotypes between healthy human individuals. Some clones are missing from TCRdb's copy, which holds only in-frame ones; the method was immunoSEQ multiplex PCR. This table holds 2 million to 3 million clones, approximately 93% found once. Unmatched junction bases numbered 8, after V lost 6 bases and J lost 1 base. Germline V gene sequence: CDR1 MDHEN, CDR2 SYDVKM. The CDR3 length is 16 residues. Donors comprised healthy HIV-negative adults lacking recent acute infections or vaccinations. Division of CD4+ cells produced a CD45RA+ naive subset and a CD45RA-negative memory subset.

Sequencing used naive CD4+ T cells from PBMCs. Subset reported: CD45RA+ positively selected. The rearrangement joins TRBV28 to TRBJ2-7; 11 bases align to TRBD2. This clonotype originated in a man aged 18 to 30 in good health. Some clones in this sample may be carry-over from other donors' samples. The CDR3 sequence: CASSPPIAGGSYEQYF. CDR3 sequence (DNA): TGTGCCAGCAGCCCACCTATAGCGGGAGGGTCCTACGAGCAGTACTTC.